The 9 T cell receptor beta chains listed next were all sequenced from one sample in a study of cytomegalovirus exposure and HLA in healthy donors. Amplification used 60 Vbeta primers and 13 Jbeta primers. Clones were sequenced by immunoSEQ multiplex PCR, and TCRdb holds only the in-frame ones, with some missing. The sample lists some 200,000 clones; 75% to 90% were seen once. Sequenced material: PBMCs. The receptors were sampled from a boy younger than 10 in good health and CMV-seronegative.

This clone has only one observation. The CDR3 protein is CASSVRIAGGPEETQYF. As DNA, the CDR3 is TGTGCCAGCAGCGTAAGGATAGCGGGAGGGCCGGAAGAGACCCAGTACTTC. The V gene is TRBV9, the J gene TRBJ2-5; 11 positions match TRBD2. Germline V gene lookup returns CDR1 SGDLS and CDR2 YYNGEE. V shed 1 base, J shed 3 bases, and the junction held 8 bases outside the gene matches. The CDR3 is made up of 17 amino acids.

V gene TRBV27 combines with J gene TRBJ1-5, with TRBD1 matching 7 bases. The CDR3 has 16 amino acids. Germline CDR1 MNHEY, CDR2 SMNVEV (reference sequence). The junction had 8 bases not matched to a gene; V was cut back by 6 bases and J by 0 bases. CDR3 nucleotide sequence: TGTGCCAGCAGCCCCAGGACAGGTTATAGCAATCAGCCCCAGCATTTT. This translates into CASSPRTGYSNQPQHF.

V is TRBV6-5 and J is TRBJ1-4, with 9 bases fitting TRBD1. CDR3 length: 14 amino acids. With V trimmed by 6 bases and J by 5 bases, 4 bases remained unmatched. Germline values: CDR1 MNHEY, CDR2 SVGAGI. CDR3 loop: CASRTGTGNEKLFF. The DNA for the CDR3 is TGTGCCAGCAGGACCGGGACAGGGAATGAAAAACTGTTTTTT.

This clone was recorded once. The chain has TRBV10-3 and TRBJ2-3; D perhaps matches TRBD1 (6 bases). This CDR3 spans 18 amino acids. V dropped 0 bases and J dropped 4 bases, with 20 bases sitting between them. Germline-derived CDR1 and CDR2 are ENHRY and SYGVKD. The CDR3 nucleotides are TGTGCCATCAGTGAGTCGGTGGGGGCAGGACCCCCCCCAGATACGCAGTATTTT. Translation gives CAISESVGAGPPPDTQYF.

J is TRBJ2-5 and V is TRBV5-4, with 8 positions matching TRBD1. Germline loops: CDR1 SGHNT, CDR2 YYREEE (reference sequence). Trimming at V came to 4 bases and at J to 3 bases, leaving 2 bases not matched to a gene. This CDR3 has 13 amino acids. In DNA, the CDR3 is TGTGCCAGCAGCCCGACAGGGGAAGAGACCCAGTACTTC. Encoded protein: CASSPTGEETQYF.

Only a few counts were recorded for this clone. This sequence joins TRBV6-1 and TRBJ2-7; possible D gene TRBD1, 6 bases. Germline loops: CDR1 MNHNS, CDR2 SASEGT. The CDR3 contains 16 residues. The V end lost 1 base, the J end lost 3 bases, and 16 bases lay between the germline ends. CDR3 in DNA: TGTGCCAGCAGTGAAGTAGCACGTGGGGGCCACTACGAGCAGTACTTC. It specifies CASSEVARGGHYEQYF.

CDR3 sequence reads: CASSPRAGRGDGYTF. DNA of the CDR3: TGTGCCAGCAGTCCTCGGGCAGGGAGGGGCGATGGCTACACCTTC. The V and J genes are TRBV27 and TRBJ1-2, with a weak D call TRBD1 (5 bases). CDR1 is MNHEY, CDR2 SMNVEV, per germline (reference sequence). This CDR3 has 15 residues. Trimming stripped 5 bases from V and 6 bases from J, with 19 bases between.

The chain recombines TRBV9 with TRBJ2-7; the match to TRBD1 covers 11 bases. V trimming: 4 bases; J trimming: 6 bases; junction bases outside the gene matches: 9. Germline V gene data show CDR1 as SGDLS and CDR2 as YYNGEE. The CDR3 contains 15 residues. The DNA for the CDR3 is TGTGCCAGCAGCCTCGGACAGGGGGCAACGTGCGAGCAGTACTTC. Its translation is CASSLGQGATCEQYF.

A single count supports this clone. The CDR3 here is CASSSPFSANSCEQFF. The CDR3 DNA is TGTGCCAGCAGTTCCCCCTTCAGCGCAAACTCGTGTGAGCAGTTCTTC. The chain has TRBV6-5 and TRBJ2-1; D not certain. Per germline, CDR1 MNHEY and CDR2 SVGAGI. CDR3 length equals 16 residues. V gave up 4 bases and J gave up 9 bases, with 22 bases separating them.